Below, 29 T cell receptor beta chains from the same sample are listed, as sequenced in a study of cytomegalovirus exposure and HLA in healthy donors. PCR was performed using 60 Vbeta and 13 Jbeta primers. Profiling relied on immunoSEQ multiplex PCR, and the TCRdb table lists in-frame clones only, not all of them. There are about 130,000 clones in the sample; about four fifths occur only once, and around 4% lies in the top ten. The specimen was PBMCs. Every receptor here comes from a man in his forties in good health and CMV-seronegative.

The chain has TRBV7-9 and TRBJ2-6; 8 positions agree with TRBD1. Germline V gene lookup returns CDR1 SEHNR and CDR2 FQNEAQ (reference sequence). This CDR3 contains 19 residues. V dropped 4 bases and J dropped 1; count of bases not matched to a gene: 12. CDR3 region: CASSSPRTGILSGANVLTF. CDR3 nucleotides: TGTGCCAGCAGCTCCCCCCGGACAGGGATTCTGTCTGGGGCCAACGTCCTGACTTTC. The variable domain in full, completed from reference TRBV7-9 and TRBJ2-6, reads DTGVSQNPRHKITKRGQNVTFRCDPISEHNRLYWYRQTLGQGPEFLTYFQNEAQLEKSRLLSDRFSAERPKGSFSTLEIQRTEQGDSAMYLCASSSPRTGILSGANVLTFGAGSRLTVL.

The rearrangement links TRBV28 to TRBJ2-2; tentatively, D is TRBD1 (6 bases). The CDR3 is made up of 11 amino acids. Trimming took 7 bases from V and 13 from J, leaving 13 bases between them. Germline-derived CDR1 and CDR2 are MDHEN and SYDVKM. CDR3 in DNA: TGTGCCAGCACCTCTGACAGGTCGCTGTTTTTT. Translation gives CASTSDRSLFF.

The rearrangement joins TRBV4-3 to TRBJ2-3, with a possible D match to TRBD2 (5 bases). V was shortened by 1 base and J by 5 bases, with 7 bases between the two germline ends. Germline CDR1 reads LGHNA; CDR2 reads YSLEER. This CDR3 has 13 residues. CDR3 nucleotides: TGCGCCAGCAGCCAAGTTGGAGGAGATACGCAGTATTTT. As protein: CASSQVGGDTQYF.

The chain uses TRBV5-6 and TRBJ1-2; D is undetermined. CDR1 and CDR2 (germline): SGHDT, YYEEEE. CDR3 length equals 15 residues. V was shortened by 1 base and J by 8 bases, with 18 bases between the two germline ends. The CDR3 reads CASSLMLVPSAGYTF. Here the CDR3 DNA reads TGTGCCAGCAGCTTGATGTTAGTCCCCTCAGCGGGCTACACCTTC.

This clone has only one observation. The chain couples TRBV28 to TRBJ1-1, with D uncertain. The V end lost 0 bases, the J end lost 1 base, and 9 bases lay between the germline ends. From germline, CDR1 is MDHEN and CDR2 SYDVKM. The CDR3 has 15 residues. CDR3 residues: CASSLWGSRNTEAFF. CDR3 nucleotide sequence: TGTGCCAGCAGTTTATGGGGCAGCAGGAACACTGAAGCTTTCTTT.

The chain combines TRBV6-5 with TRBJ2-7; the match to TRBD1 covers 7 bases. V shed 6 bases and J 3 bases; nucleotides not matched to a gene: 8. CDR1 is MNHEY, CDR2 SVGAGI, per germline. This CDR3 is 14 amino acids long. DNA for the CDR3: TGTGCCAGCAGCCCTAGGACAGGAGTCTACGAGCAGTACTTC. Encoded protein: CASSPRTGVYEQYF.

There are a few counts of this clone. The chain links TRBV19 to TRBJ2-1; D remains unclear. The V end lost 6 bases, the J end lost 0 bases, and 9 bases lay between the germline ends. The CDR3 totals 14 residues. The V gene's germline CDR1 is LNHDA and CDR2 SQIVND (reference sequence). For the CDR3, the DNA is TGTGCCAGTAGGACCACTAACTCCTACAATGAGCAGTTCTTC. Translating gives CASRTTNSYNEQFF.

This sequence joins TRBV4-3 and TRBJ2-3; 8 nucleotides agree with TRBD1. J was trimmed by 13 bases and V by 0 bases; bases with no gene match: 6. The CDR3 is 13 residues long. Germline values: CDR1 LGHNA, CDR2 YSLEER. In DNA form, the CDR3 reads TGCGCCAGCAGCCAAGACGGCAGGGGGCTTAAGTATTTT. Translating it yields CASSQDGRGLKYF.

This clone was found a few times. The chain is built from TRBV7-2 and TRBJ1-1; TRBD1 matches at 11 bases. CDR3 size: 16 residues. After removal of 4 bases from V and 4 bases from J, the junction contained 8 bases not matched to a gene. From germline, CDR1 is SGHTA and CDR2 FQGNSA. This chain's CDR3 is CASSSNAGTGGTEAFF. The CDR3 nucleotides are TGTGCCAGCAGCTCTAACGCCGGGACAGGGGGCACTGAAGCTTTCTTT.

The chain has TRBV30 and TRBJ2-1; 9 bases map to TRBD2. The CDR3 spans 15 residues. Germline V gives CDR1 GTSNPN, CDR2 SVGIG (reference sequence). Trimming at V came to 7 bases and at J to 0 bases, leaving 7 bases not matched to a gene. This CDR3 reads CASAGGLSSYNEQFF. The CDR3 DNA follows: TGTGCCTCCGCGGGGGGGTTAAGCTCCTACAATGAGCAGTTCTTC.

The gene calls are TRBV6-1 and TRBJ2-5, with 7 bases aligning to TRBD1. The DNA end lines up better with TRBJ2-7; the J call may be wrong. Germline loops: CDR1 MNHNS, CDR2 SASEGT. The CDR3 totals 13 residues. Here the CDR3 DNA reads TGTGCCAGCAGTCTGAACAGGGGATACGAGCAGTACTTC. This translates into CASSLNRGYEQYF.

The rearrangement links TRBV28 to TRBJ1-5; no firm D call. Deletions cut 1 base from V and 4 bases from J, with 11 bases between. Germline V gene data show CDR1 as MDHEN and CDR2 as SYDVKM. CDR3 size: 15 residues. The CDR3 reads CASSLSGVSNQPQHF. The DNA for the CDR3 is TGTGCCAGCAGTTTATCCGGGGTTAGTAATCAGCCCCAGCATTTT.

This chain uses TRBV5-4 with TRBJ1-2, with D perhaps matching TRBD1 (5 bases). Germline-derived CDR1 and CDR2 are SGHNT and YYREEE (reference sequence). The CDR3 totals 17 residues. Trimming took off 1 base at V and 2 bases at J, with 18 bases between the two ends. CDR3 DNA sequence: TGTGCCAGCAGCTTGTTGTCCCAGGGATCGAGGAACTATGGCTACACCTTC. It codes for CASSLLSQGSRNYGYTF.

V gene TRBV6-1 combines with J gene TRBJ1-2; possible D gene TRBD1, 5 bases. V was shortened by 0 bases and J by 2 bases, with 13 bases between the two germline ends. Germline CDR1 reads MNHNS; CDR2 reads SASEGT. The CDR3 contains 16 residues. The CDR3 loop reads CASSEAYKGQNYGYTF. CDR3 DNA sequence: TGTGCCAGCAGTGAAGCTTATAAGGGGCAGAACTATGGCTACACCTTC.

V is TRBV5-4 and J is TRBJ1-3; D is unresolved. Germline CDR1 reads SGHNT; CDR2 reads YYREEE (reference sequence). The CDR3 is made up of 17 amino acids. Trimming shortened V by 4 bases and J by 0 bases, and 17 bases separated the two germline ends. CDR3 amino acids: CASSPGGRPGSGNTIYF. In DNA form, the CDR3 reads TGTGCCAGCAGCCCAGGAGGTAGACCCGGCTCTGGAAACACCATATATTTT.

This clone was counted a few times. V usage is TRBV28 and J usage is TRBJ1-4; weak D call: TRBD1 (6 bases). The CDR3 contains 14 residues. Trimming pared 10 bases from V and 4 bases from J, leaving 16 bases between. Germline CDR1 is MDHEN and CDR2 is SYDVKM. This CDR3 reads CATPSDSFNEKLFF. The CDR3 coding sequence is TGTGCCACCCCGTCGGACAGTTTTAATGAAAAACTGTTTTTT.

The CDR3 is CASSLQGQGTYEQYF. CDR3 sequence (DNA): TGTGCCAGTAGTCTCCAGGGACAAGGGACCTACGAGCAGTACTTC. This chain links TRBV19 with TRBJ2-7; D might be TRBD1 (6 bases). The V end lost 5 bases, the J end lost 2 bases, and 16 bases lay between the germline ends. This CDR3 is built from 15 residues. The germline V gene has CDR1 LNHDA and CDR2 SQIVND (reference sequence).

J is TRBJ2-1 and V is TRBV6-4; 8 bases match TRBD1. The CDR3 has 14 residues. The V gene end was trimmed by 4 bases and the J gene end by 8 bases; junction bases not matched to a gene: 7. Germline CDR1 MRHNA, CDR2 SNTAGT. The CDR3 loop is CASSAGGASHEQFF. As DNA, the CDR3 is TGTGCCAGCAGTGCAGGGGGCGCGAGTCATGAGCAGTTCTTC.

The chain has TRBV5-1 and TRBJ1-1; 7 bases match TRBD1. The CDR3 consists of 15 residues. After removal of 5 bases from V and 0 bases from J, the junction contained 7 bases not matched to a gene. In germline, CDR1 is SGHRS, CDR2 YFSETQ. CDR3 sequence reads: CASRAGGKVNTEAFF. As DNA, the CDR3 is TGCGCCAGCAGGGCAGGGGGGAAAGTGAACACTGAAGCTTTCTTT.

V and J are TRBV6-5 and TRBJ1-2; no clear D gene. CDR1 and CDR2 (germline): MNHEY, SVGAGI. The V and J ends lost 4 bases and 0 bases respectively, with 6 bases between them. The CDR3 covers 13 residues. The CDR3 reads CASSSVTNYGYTF. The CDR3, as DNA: TGTGCCAGCAGTTCGGTGACTAACTATGGCTACACCTTC.

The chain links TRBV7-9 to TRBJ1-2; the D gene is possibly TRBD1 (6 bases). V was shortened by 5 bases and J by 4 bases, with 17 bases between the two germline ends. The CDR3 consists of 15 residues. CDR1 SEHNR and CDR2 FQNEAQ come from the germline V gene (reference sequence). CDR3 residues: CASSPAGGKPYGYTF. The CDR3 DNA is TGTGCCAGCAGCCCAGCTGGGGGCAAACCCTATGGCTACACCTTC.

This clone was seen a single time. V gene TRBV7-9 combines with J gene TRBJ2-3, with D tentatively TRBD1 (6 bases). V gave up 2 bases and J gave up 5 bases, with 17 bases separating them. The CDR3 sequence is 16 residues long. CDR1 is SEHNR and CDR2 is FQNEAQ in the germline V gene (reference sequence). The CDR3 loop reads CASSLRWDTREDTQYF. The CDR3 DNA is TGTGCCAGCAGCTTAAGGTGGGACACCCGAGAAGATACGCAGTATTTT.

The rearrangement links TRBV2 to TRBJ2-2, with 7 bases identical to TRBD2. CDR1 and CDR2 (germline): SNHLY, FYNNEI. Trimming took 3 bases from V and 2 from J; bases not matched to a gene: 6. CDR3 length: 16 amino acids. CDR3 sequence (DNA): TGTGCCAGCAGTGATCAGCGGGGATTAAACACCGGGGAGCTGTTTTTT. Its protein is CASSDQRGLNTGELFF.

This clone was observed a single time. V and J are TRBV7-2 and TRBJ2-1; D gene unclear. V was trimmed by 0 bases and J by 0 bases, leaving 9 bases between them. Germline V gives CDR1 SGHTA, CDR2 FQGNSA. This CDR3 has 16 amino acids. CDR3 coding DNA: TGTGCCAGCAGCTTAGCGGCTGCTAGCTCCTACAATGAGCAGTTCTTC. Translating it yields CASSLAAASSYNEQFF.

The CDR3 DNA follows: TGTGCCAGCAGCTTAGATTCAGGGCTCCATGAAAAACTGTTTTTT. Protein: CASSLDSGLHEKLFF. V gene TRBV7-2 combines with J gene TRBJ1-4; D might be TRBD1 (5 bases). The ends were cut back, 1 base at V and 6 bases at J, with 12 bases in the middle. The CDR3 spans 15 residues. The germline gives CDR1 SGHTA, CDR2 FQGNSA.

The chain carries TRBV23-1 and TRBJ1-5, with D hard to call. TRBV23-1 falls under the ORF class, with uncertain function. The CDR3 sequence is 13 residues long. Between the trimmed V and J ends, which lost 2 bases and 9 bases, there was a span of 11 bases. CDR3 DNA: TGCGCCAGCAGTCAACTGCCGCTGGCGCCCCAGCATTTT. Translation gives CASSQLPLAPQHF.

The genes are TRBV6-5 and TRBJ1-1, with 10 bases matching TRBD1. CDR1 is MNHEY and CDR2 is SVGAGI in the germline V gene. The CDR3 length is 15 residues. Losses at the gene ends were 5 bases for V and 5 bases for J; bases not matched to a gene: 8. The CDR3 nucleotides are TGTGCCAGCAGTCTACTCGGGACAGGGGAGACTGAAGCTTTCTTT. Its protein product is CASSLLGTGETEAFF.

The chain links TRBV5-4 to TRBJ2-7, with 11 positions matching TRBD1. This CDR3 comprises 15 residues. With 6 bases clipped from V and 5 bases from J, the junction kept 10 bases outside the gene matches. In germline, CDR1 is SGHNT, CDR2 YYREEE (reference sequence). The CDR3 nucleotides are TGTGCCAGCAACTCCCCGGGACAGGGGGTTGACGAGCAGTACTTC. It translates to CASNSPGQGVDEQYF.

CDR3 sequence: CASSIGLSDTQYF. CDR3 DNA sequence: TGTGCCAGCAGCATTGGACTATCAGATACGCAGTATTTT. The rearrangement links TRBV7-2 to TRBJ2-3; possibly TRBD2 for D (6 bases). CDR1 SGHTA and CDR2 FQGNSA come from the germline V gene. V was cut by 5 bases and J by 4 bases, with 10 bases left in between. The CDR3 covers 13 residues. Full variable domain (rest looked up from reference TRBV7-2 and TRBJ2-3): GAGVSQSPSNKVTEKGKDVELRCDPISGHTALYWYRQSLGQGLEFLIYFQGNSAPDKSGLPSDRFSAERTGGSVSTLTIQRTQQEDSAVYLCASSIGLSDTQYFGPGTRLTVL.